This record covers a single T cell receptor beta chain. The sample is drawn from a study of memory CD4+ T cells and cytomegalovirus serostatus. Single viable CD3+CD4+CD8-CD45RO+ cells were sorted as the memory CD4+ T cells. Germline assignment: CDR1 SGHRS and CDR2 YFSETQ. The CDR3 runs to 15 residues. Trimming cost V 4 bases and J 5 bases; bases outside gene matches: 10. Authors' processing steps: After removing out-of-frame reads, approximately 2 million distinct TCRbeta sequences remained. The table came from immunoSEQ multiplex PCR; TCRdb's copy has only in-frame clones and leaves some out. V, J and clone size are taken as reported in that table, and D and trimming were inferred from the DNA itself. Among around 50,000 clones listed, just under 80% were seen once.

The sequenced sample consisted of memory CD4+ T cells from blood. This sequence was found in an adult in good health and CMV-seronegative. The chain links TRBV5-1 to TRBJ2-5; TRBD1 matches at 8 bases. This chain's CDR3 is CASSETDREWETQYF. The CDR3 DNA reads TGCGCCAGCAGCGAAACGGACAGGGAGTGGGAGACCCAGTACTTC.